This T cell receptor beta chain was recovered during a study of shared clonotypes between healthy human individuals. Overall study: Three plates were used per donor for CD4 naive, three for CD4 memory, two for CD8 naive and one for CD8 memory.

Only in-frame clones appear in the TCRdb table, and some are missing; sequencing was by immunoSEQ multiplex PCR. The sample gives approximately 2.4 million clones, around 95% of which show up once; roughly 0.13% is in the top ten. Germline V gene data show CDR1 as SGHAT and CDR2 as FQNNGV. The CDR3 runs to 17 residues. Trimming pared 4 bases from V and 0 bases from J, leaving 16 bases between. The chain links TRBV11-2 to TRBJ2-1; no definite D call. Sequencing was carried out using naive CD4+ T cells sorted from blood. Noted subset: CD45RA+ positively selected. The TCR was taken from a man aged 18 to 30 in good health. The CDR3 sequence: CASSSNAQRLSYNEQFF. In DNA, the CDR3 is TGTGCCAGCAGCTCCAATGCCCAGCGACTCTCCTACAATGAGCAGTTCTTC.